Presented here are 30 T cell receptor beta chains from one specimen sequenced in a study of patients and donors after allogeneic stem cell transplantation (dated by TCRdb to about 2020). Libraries were constructed by RT-PCR. The sample was run on a NextSeq 550. TCRdb reworked the public reads: Q25 trimming with fastp, MiXCR clone assembly, productive beta chains retained. When rows share a CDR3 protein, they turn into one entry using the most common DNA and genes. The sample table lists 150,000 to 200,000 distinct CDR3 sequences, around 28% of them with a count of one. Jointly, the top ten make up around 3.3% of the sample. Sequencing was carried out using blood, either unsorted or a sorted T cell fraction (not recorded which). The source is a human donor who was either an allogeneic HSCT recipient or a stem cell or donor lymphocyte infusion donor (not recorded which). It is not recorded whose cells these are; they may come from a transplant donor.

The J gene is TRBJ2-5, the V gene TRBV24-1, with a weak D call TRBD2 (5 bases). This CDR3 contains 16 residues. Trimming took off 0 bases at V and 1 base at J, with 11 bases between the two ends. Per germline, CDR1 KGHDR and CDR2 SFDVKD. CDR3: CATSDLPGEFQETQYF. In DNA form, the CDR3 reads TGTGCCACCAGTGATTTGCCCGGGGAGTTCCAAGAGACCCAGTACTTC.

The CDR3 bases are TGTGCCAGCAGCTTATTATTACGTGAGCAGTACTTC. Amino acid sequence: CASSLLLREQYF. The rearrangement joins TRBV7-9 to TRBJ2-7; D is undetermined. The ends were cut back, 2 bases at V and 7 bases at J, with 9 bases in the middle. The CDR3 has 12 amino acids. Germline V gene sequence: CDR1 SEHNR, CDR2 FQNEAQ (reference sequence).

The chain couples TRBV12-3 or TRBV12-4 to TRBJ2-3; 9 bases align to TRBD2. J gave up 4 bases and V 6 bases, and 8 bases lay outside the gene matches. CDR3 length: 15 amino acids. CDR3 protein: CASRILAGFADTQYF. In DNA, the CDR3 is TGTGCCAGCAGAATCCTAGCGGGATTCGCAGATACGCAGTATTTT.

This clonotype has a handful of counts. The chain carries TRBV27 and TRBJ1-2; D is uncertain. V was pared by 4 bases and J by 3 bases, with 9 bases between. The CDR3 contains 13 residues. Germline V gene data show CDR1 as MNHEY and CDR2 as SMNVEV (reference sequence). In DNA form, the CDR3 reads TGTGCCAGCAGTTCGTTCCACGACTATGGCTACACCTTC. It is translated as CASSSFHDYGYTF.

A remark on this clonotype: A much larger clone is a single base away; this may be a read error. The rearrangement links TRBV14 to TRBJ2-7; D ambiguous. Trimming removed 0 bases at V and 1 base at J, with 1 base between. Looked up from germline, CDR1 is SGHDN and CDR2 is FVKESK. The CDR3 has 12 amino acids. The CDR3 is CASSQDSYEQYF. In DNA, the CDR3 is TGTGCCAGCAGCCAAGATTCCTACGAGCAGTACTTC.

The rearrangement links TRBV4-2 to TRBJ2-3, with 10 bases lining up with TRBD2. V shed 2 bases, J shed 0 bases, and the junction held 5 bases outside the gene matches. Germline assignment: CDR1 LGHNA and CDR2 YNFKEQ. The CDR3 spans 17 residues. The CDR3 protein is CASSQLGTSVSTDTQYF. The CDR3 nucleotides are TGTGCCAGCAGCCAATTGGGGACTAGCGTAAGCACAGATACGCAGTATTTT.

This clonotype was counted between two and nine times. V usage is TRBV4-3 and J usage is TRBJ2-7; D unclear. From germline, CDR1 is LGHNA and CDR2 YSLEER. CDR3 size: 15 residues. V lost 0 bases and J 2 bases, leaving 11 bases between the germline ends. CDR3: CASSQEGRPTYEQYF. The CDR3 coding sequence is TGCGCCAGCAGCCAAGAAGGAAGGCCCACCTACGAGCAGTACTTC.

The chain links TRBV6-2 or TRBV6-3 to TRBJ2-7, with TRBD1 matching 9 bases. This CDR3 comprises 16 residues. The ends lost 2 bases at V and 4 bases at J; junction bases unmatched: 9. Germline lookup yields CDR1 MNHEY and CDR2 SVGEGT. CDR3 sequence (DNA): TGTGCCAGCAGTTACGTTACAGGGGGCGCATCATACGAGCAGTACTTC. It translates to CASSYVTGGASYEQYF.

The chain combines TRBV4-3 with TRBJ2-4; TRBD2 might be the D (5 bases). The germline V and J ends were trimmed by 4 bases and 8 bases, with 15 bases remaining between them. This CDR3 spans 14 amino acids. Looked up from germline, CDR1 is LGHNA and CDR2 is YSLEER. The CDR3 DNA sequence: TGCGCCAGCAGCCTCGGACTCACCAAGGACATTCAGTACTTC. Translating gives CASSLGLTKDIQYF.

The chain couples TRBV6-5 to TRBJ2-3, with D perhaps TRBD2 (6 bases). Germline V CDR1 and CDR2: MNHEY, SVGAGI. This CDR3 has 13 residues. The ends were cut back, 2 bases at V and 7 bases at J, with 10 bases in the middle. CDR3 nucleotides: TGTGCCAGCAGTTACGGGGACTGGAATACGCAGTATTTT. Translation: CASSYGDWNTQYF.

This sequence joins TRBV18 and TRBJ1-3; TRBD1 is a possible D gene (5 bases). The CDR3 spans 16 residues. V was trimmed by 1 base and J by 0 bases, leaving 10 bases between them. The germline CDR1 and CDR2 sequences are KGHSH and LQKENI. CDR3 sequence (DNA): TGTGCCAGCTCACCACGAGTCCAGGGCTCTGGAAACACCATATATTTT. This encodes CASSPRVQGSGNTIYF. Combining the CDR3 with reference TRBV18 and TRBJ1-3 gives the whole variable domain NAGVMQNPRHLVRRRGQEARLRCSPMKGHSHVYWYRQLPEEGLKFMVYLQKENIIDESGMPKERFSAEFPKEGPSILRIQQVVRGDSAAYFCASSPRVQGSGNTIYFGEGSWLTVV.

This clonotype was seen more than once but under ten times. V is TRBV28 and J is TRBJ2-7; TRBD1 aligns across 10 bases. Germline V lookup: CDR1 MDHEN, CDR2 SYDVKM. The CDR3 loop spans 17 amino acids. J was trimmed by 3 bases and V by 2 bases; bases with no gene match: 10. CDR3 sequence: CASSLPGGWTGGYEQYF. DNA of the CDR3: TGTGCCAGCAGTTTACCGGGAGGGTGGACAGGGGGCTACGAGCAGTACTTC.

The chain has TRBV4-1 and TRBJ2-7; D is undetermined. This CDR3 has 14 amino acids. With 4 bases removed from V and 3 bases from J, the gap between germline ends came to 13 bases. CDR1 and CDR2 from the germline V gene are MGHRA and YSYEKL. DNA for the CDR3: TGCGCCAGCAGCCTCTGGACCAATAACTACGAGCAGTACTTC. Translating it yields CASSLWTNNYEQYF.

The V and J genes are TRBV29-1 and TRBJ2-7; TRBD1 matches at 11 bases. The germline CDR1 and CDR2 sequences are SQVTM and ANQGSEA. The ends lost 6 bases at V and 3 bases at J; junction bases unmatched: 4. The CDR3 sequence is 13 residues long. The CDR3 DNA is TGCAGCGTGGACAGGGGGCAACTCTACGAGCAGTACTTC. This gives the protein CSVDRGQLYEQYF.

J is TRBJ2-7 and V is TRBV7-9; D ambiguous. The CDR3 is 14 amino acids. In germline, CDR1 is SEHNR, CDR2 FQNEAQ (reference sequence). The ends were cut back, 4 bases at V and 7 bases at J, with 17 bases in the middle. In nucleotides, the CDR3 is TGTGCCAGCAGCTCGGATAATGTCCCCGGGGAGCAGTACTTC. This codes for CASSSDNVPGEQYF.

The V gene is TRBV29-1, the J gene TRBJ2-3; either TRBD1 or TRBD2 may supply D (5 bases each). The CDR3 totals 13 residues. Deletions cut 4 bases from V and 1 base from J, with 9 bases between. Germline V lookup: CDR1 SQVTM, CDR2 ANQGSEA. CDR3 region: CSVVRGGTDTQYF. The CDR3 DNA sequence: TGCAGCGTTGTTAGGGGAGGCACAGATACGCAGTATTTT.

The chain uses TRBV18 and TRBJ2-1, with D perhaps TRBD2 (5 bases). CDR1 is KGHSH, CDR2 LQKENI, per germline. The germline V and J ends were trimmed by 11 bases and 8 bases, with 16 bases remaining between them. This CDR3 region has 12 residues. CDR3 bases: TGTGCCGCGGGCTTCACTAGGGATGAGCAGTTCTTC. Translation: CAAGFTRDEQFF. The complete variable domain, with remaining parts taken from reference TRBV18 and TRBJ2-1, reads NAGVMQNPRHLVRRRGQEARLRCSPMKGHSHVYWYRQLPEEGLKFMVYLQKENIIDESGMPKERFSAEFPKEGPSILRIQQVVRGDSAAYFCAAGFTRDEQFFGPGTRLTVL.

This clonotype occurred a few times. V gene TRBV29-1 combines with J gene TRBJ1-1; D gene uncertain. V was shortened by 4 bases and J by 7 bases, with 13 bases between the two germline ends. The germline V gene encodes CDR1 SQVTM and CDR2 ANQGSEA. This CDR3 comprises 12 residues. CDR3 protein: CSVVIIGNEAFF. The CDR3, as DNA: TGCAGCGTTGTAATTATCGGAAATGAAGCTTTCTTT.

This rearrangement joins TRBV10-3 to TRBJ2-5; 10 bases match TRBD2. The germline CDR1 and CDR2 sequences are ENHRY and SYGVKD. The V gene end was trimmed by 6 bases and the J gene end by 5 bases; junction bases not matched to a gene: 9. There are 15 residues in the CDR3. The CDR3 nucleotides read TGTGCCATCAGCTCTAGCGGGAGAGTAAGGGAGACCCAGTACTTC. It codes for CAISSSGRVRETQYF.

The gene calls are TRBV27 and TRBJ1-6; 12 bases line up with TRBD1. Germline V gene sequence: CDR1 MNHEY, CDR2 SMNVEV (reference sequence). The CDR3 is made up of 15 amino acids. V dropped 6 bases and J dropped 8; count of bases not matched to a gene: 5. The CDR3 region is CASRGTGGADSPLHF. DNA of the CDR3: TGTGCCAGCAGAGGGACAGGGGGCGCAGATTCACCCCTCCACTTT.

The chain recombines TRBV5-1 with TRBJ2-7; D ambiguous. Germline CDR1 reads SGHRS; CDR2 reads YFSETQ. The CDR3 contains 17 residues. Trimming pared 0 bases from V and 3 bases from J, leaving 19 bases between. The CDR3 here is CASSLAPTSTGYYEQYF. The CDR3, as DNA: TGCGCCAGCAGCTTGGCCCCCACCAGCACCGGGTACTACGAGCAGTACTTC.

CDR3 amino acids: CATSRDPGHFYEQYF. The CDR3 DNA sequence: TGTGCCACCAGCAGAGACCCGGGACATTTCTACGAGCAGTACTTC. V gene TRBV15 combines with J gene TRBJ2-7, with D perhaps matching TRBD1 (6 bases). Germline V CDR1 and CDR2: LNHNV, YYDKDF (reference sequence). V shed 0 bases and J shed 3 bases, with 12 bases lying between them. This CDR3 comprises 15 residues.

Written as DNA, the CDR3 is TGTGCCACCAGTGACCCGGGGCACAGGGGGCGCGTGGACACAGATACGCAGTATTTT. Amino acid sequence: CATSDPGHRGRVDTDTQYF. The chain combines TRBV24-1 with TRBJ2-3, with TRBD1 matching over 9 bases. Germline CDR1 is KGHDR and CDR2 is SFDVKD. The CDR3 has 19 amino acids. V gave up 4 bases and J gave up 2 bases; unmatched junction bases: 15.

The chain links TRBV9 to TRBJ2-5; 9 bases match TRBD2. Per the germline V gene, CDR1 is SGDLS and CDR2 is YYNGEE. With 2 bases clipped from V and 4 bases from J, the junction kept 6 bases outside the gene matches. The CDR3 contains 15 residues. The CDR3 nucleotides read TGTGCCAGCAGCGTGAGTAGCGGGAGCGGAGAGACCCAGTACTTC. Translation: CASSVSSGSGETQYF.

This clonotype came up a few times. The V and J genes are TRBV6-1 and TRBJ1-1; 10 bases agree with TRBD1. The V and J ends lost 2 bases and 3 bases, in that order; junction bases with no gene match: 3. Germline V gene sequence: CDR1 MNHNS, CDR2 SASEGT. The CDR3 is 15 amino acids. This CDR3 is CASSERGQGYTEAFF. The DNA of the CDR3 is TGTGCCAGCAGTGAAAGGGGACAGGGGTACACTGAAGCTTTCTTT.

This sequence joins TRBV4-2 and TRBJ2-3; maybe TRBD1 (7 bases). Trimming took off 1 base at V and 4 bases at J, with 15 bases between the two ends. Looked up from germline, CDR1 is LGHNA and CDR2 is YNFKEQ. This CDR3 is 16 amino acids long. This CDR3 reads CASSQASWRGPDTQYF. Written as DNA, the CDR3 is TGTGCCAGCAGCCAAGCTTCCTGGAGGGGGCCAGATACGCAGTATTTT.

This clonotype has ten or more counts. The rearrangement uses TRBV5-6 and TRBJ1-2, with 9 bases lining up with TRBD1. V lost 2 bases and J lost 4; bases outside the gene matches: 9. CDR3 length: 16 amino acids. CDR1 SGHDT and CDR2 YYEEEE come from the germline V gene. CDR3 loop: CASSLRPDRGGYGYTF. DNA for the CDR3: TGTGCCAGCAGCTTAAGGCCGGACAGGGGTGGCTATGGCTACACCTTC.

Only a few counts were recorded for this clonotype. The genes are TRBV6-5 and TRBJ2-7; 14 bases agree with TRBD2. Germline V gene sequence: CDR1 MNHEY, CDR2 SVGAGI. J was trimmed by 6 bases and V by 8 bases; bases with no gene match: 12. The length of the CDR3 is 16 residues. This CDR3 is CASAIPGLAGESEQYF. In nucleotides, the CDR3 is TGTGCCAGCGCCATTCCGGGACTAGCGGGAGAGTCCGAGCAGTACTTC.

This clonotype was detected many times. V and J are TRBV6-5 and TRBJ1-1; 7 bases fit TRBD1. Germline CDR1 and CDR2: MNHEY and SVGAGI. The V and J ends lost 4 bases and 5 bases, in that order; junction bases with no gene match: 7. This CDR3 has 14 amino acids. The CDR3 region is CASSSDRVGTEAFF. The CDR3 DNA sequence: TGTGCCAGCAGTTCCGACAGGGTTGGGACTGAAGCTTTCTTT.

Only a few counts were recorded for this clonotype. This chain links TRBV5-1 with TRBJ1-2; TRBD1 agrees at 8 bases. V gave up 3 bases and J gave up 0 bases; unmatched junction bases: 4. Per germline, CDR1 SGHRS and CDR2 YFSETQ. The CDR3 is made up of 15 amino acids. The CDR3 sequence is CASSSDRGSNYGYTF. Written as DNA, the CDR3 is TGCGCCAGCAGCTCCGACAGGGGATCTAACTATGGCTACACCTTC.